This is a list of T cell receptor beta chains from one sample in a study of T cells in Graves' hyperthyroidism and ophthalmopathy. TCRdb redid the calling of the multiplex PCR reads with MiXCR, one entry per CDR3 protein. This table has 300,000 to 400,000 distinct CDR3 sequences, more than 11% appearing once. Sequencing input: blood. The receptors were sampled from a woman aged 60 to 75 with Graves' hyperthyroidism. Each CDR3 is given with its conserved first and last residue. Fields, in order: clone size, V gene, D gene, J gene, CDR3 DNA, CDR3 protein. D genes are given only for firm matches. Expanded clones are given a class, and other clones once, few, many or no size at all.

abundance: many; v_gene: TRBV2; d_gene: TRBD2; j_gene: TRBJ2-2; CDR3nt: TGTGCCAGCGTCGGTCTTGTCGCGGGAGGCACCGGGGAGCTGTTTTTT; CDR3aa: CASVGLVAGGTGELFF
abundance: many; v_gene: TRBV7-9; d_gene: NA; j_gene: TRBJ1-1; CDR3nt: TGTGCCAGCAGCCCCAGGACAGACCTAAACACTGAAGCTTTCTTT; CDR3aa: CASSPRTDLNTEAFF
abundance: few; v_gene: TRBV7-9; d_gene: NA; j_gene: TRBJ2-5; CDR3nt: TGTGCCAGCAGCTTAGCGCCGGAGAAGGACCAAGAGACCCAGTACTTC; CDR3aa: CASSLAPEKDQETQYF
abundance: many; v_gene: TRBV20-1; d_gene: NA; j_gene: TRBJ1-6; CDR3nt: TGCAGTGCTAGGGAGACTGGGATTAATTCACCCCTCCACTTT; CDR3aa: CSARETGINSPLHF
abundance: few; v_gene: TRBV25-1; d_gene: NA; j_gene: TRBJ1-2; CDR3nt: TGTGCCAGCAGTGAATATACAGCCAACTATGGCTACACCTTC; CDR3aa: CASSEYTANYGYTF
abundance: many; v_gene: TRBV27; d_gene: TRBD2; j_gene: TRBJ2-3; CDR3nt: TGTGCCAGCAGTCCCCGGACTAGGCACATTCGCACAGATACGCAGTATTTT; CDR3aa: CASSPRTRHIRTDTQYF
abundance: NA; v_gene: TRBV5-1; d_gene: NA; j_gene: TRBJ2-3; CDR3nt: TGCGTCAGCAGTCTGACTAGCACAGATACGCAGTATTTT; CDR3aa: CVSSLTSTDTQYF
abundance: many; v_gene: TRBV11-3; d_gene: NA; j_gene: TRBJ1-1; CDR3nt: TGTGCCAGCAGCCGACTCGGAGGTTTCACTGAAGCTTTCTTT; CDR3aa: CASSRLGGFTEAFF
abundance: many; v_gene: TRBV7-8; d_gene: NA; j_gene: TRBJ2-3; CDR3nt: TGTGCCAGCAGCTTAGAGAGAGGCGGAAAGGGCACAGATACGCAGTATTTT; CDR3aa: CASSLERGGKGTDTQYF
abundance: NA; v_gene: TRBV28; d_gene: NA; j_gene: TRBJ1-1; CDR3nt: TGTGCCAGCAGTTTATTGGGCAGGGCTCGCGCTGAAGCTTTCTTT; CDR3aa: CASSLLGRARAEAFF
abundance: many; v_gene: TRBV12-3/TRBV12-4; d_gene: TRBD2; j_gene: TRBJ2-7; CDR3nt: TGTGCCAGCAGTTTATGGGGACTAGCGGGAGGGAGCTCCTACGAGCAGTACTTC; CDR3aa: CASSLWGLAGGSSYEQYF
abundance: NA; v_gene: TRBV12-5; d_gene: TRBD1; j_gene: TRBJ2-5; CDR3nt: TGTGCTAGTATGGGACAGGGGACGGAGACCCAGTACTTC; CDR3aa: CASMGQGTETQYF
abundance: many; v_gene: TRBV7-9; d_gene: TRBD1; j_gene: TRBJ2-5; CDR3nt: TGTGCCAGCAGCGCCGGACAGGGGGAAGAGACCCAGTACTTC; CDR3aa: CASSAGQGEETQYF
abundance: many; v_gene: TRBV28; d_gene: NA; j_gene: TRBJ2-3; CDR3nt: TGTGCCAGTGCCGAAAGCACAGATACGCAGTATTTT; CDR3aa: CASAESTDTQYF
abundance: many; v_gene: TRBV6-1; d_gene: NA; j_gene: TRBJ2-1; CDR3nt: TGTGCCAGCAGTGAAGCGCAGGTAGCGACGGCCTACAATGAGCAGTTCTTC; CDR3aa: CASSEAQVATAYNEQFF
abundance: many; v_gene: TRBV10-1; d_gene: TRBD1; j_gene: TRBJ2-3; CDR3nt: TGCGCCAGCAGTCCTTGGACAGGGGGCACGGGTGATACGCAGTATTTT; CDR3aa: CASSPWTGGTGDTQYF
abundance: NA; v_gene: TRBV2; d_gene: NA; j_gene: TRBJ2-3; CDR3nt: TGTGCCAGCCTGCCCCTCCCGGATACGCAGTATTTT; CDR3aa: CASLPLPDTQYF
abundance: many; v_gene: TRBV12-3/TRBV12-4; d_gene: NA; j_gene: TRBJ1-1; CDR3nt: TGTGCCAGCAAGATTCGGGGGAACACTGAAGCTTTCTTT; CDR3aa: CASKIRGNTEAFF
abundance: NA; v_gene: TRBV7-9; d_gene: NA; j_gene: TRBJ1-2; CDR3nt: TGTGCCAGCAGCCTCTGGGACGGAGTCTATGGCTACACCTTC; CDR3aa: CASSLWDGVYGYTF
abundance: NA; v_gene: TRBV24-1; d_gene: NA; j_gene: TRBJ2-5; CDR3nt: TGTGCCACCAGTGATTCCTTCCAAGAGACCCAGTACTTC; CDR3aa: CATSDSFQETQYF
abundance: NA; v_gene: TRBV11-2; d_gene: TRBD1; j_gene: TRBJ2-5; CDR3nt: TGTGCCAGCAGCTCCCCCCAGGGGGATGAAGAGACCCAGTACTTC; CDR3aa: CASSSPQGDEETQYF
abundance: many; v_gene: TRBV2; d_gene: NA; j_gene: TRBJ2-1; CDR3nt: TGTGCCAGCAGTGAAGTCTCTGAGCAGTTCTTC; CDR3aa: CASSEVSEQFF
abundance: many; v_gene: TRBV19; d_gene: TRBD1; j_gene: TRBJ2-7; CDR3nt: TGTGCCAGTAGACCTGCCCAAGGACAGGGGATAGAGCAGTACTTC; CDR3aa: CASRPAQGQGIEQYF
abundance: many; v_gene: TRBV30; d_gene: NA; j_gene: TRBJ1-1; CDR3nt: TGTGCCTGGAGTCCCACGGGCTTGAACACTGAAGCTTTCTTT; CDR3aa: CAWSPTGLNTEAFF
abundance: many; v_gene: TRBV10-3; d_gene: NA; j_gene: TRBJ2-7; CDR3nt: TGTGCCATCACTGAGGGGATAAACTCCTACGAGCAGTACTTC; CDR3aa: CAITEGINSYEQYF
abundance: many; v_gene: TRBV5-1; d_gene: NA; j_gene: TRBJ1-1; CDR3nt: TGCGCCAGCATGCCGGGACACCAGAACACTGAAGCTTTCTTT; CDR3aa: CASMPGHQNTEAFF
abundance: many; v_gene: TRBV5-1; d_gene: TRBD1; j_gene: TRBJ2-7; CDR3nt: TGCGCCAGCAGCCTGGTAACGGGACAGTCCTACGAGCAGTACTTC; CDR3aa: CASSLVTGQSYEQYF
abundance: NA; v_gene: TRBV28; d_gene: TRBD2; j_gene: TRBJ2-7; CDR3nt: TGTGCCAGCAGTAAACTAGCGGGAGGCTCCTACGAGCAGTACTTC; CDR3aa: CASSKLAGGSYEQYF